Below, 6 T cell receptor beta chains from the same sample are listed, as sequenced in a study of blood T cell repertoires in COVID-19. Sequencing was performed with immunoSEQ multiplex PCR; in TCRdb, only in-frame clones are kept and a portion is missing. The sample contains some 100,000 clones, around 88% of which appear only once. The sequencing sample was made of peripheral blood. Receptors were obtained from a woman in her 70s with acute or convalescent COVID-19.

The CDR3 sequence is CASSNRQGLSNTIYF. The CDR3 DNA reads TGTGCCAGCAGTAACAGACAGGGATTGTCGAACACCATATATTTT. The chain has TRBV6-5 and TRBJ1-3; 7 bases fit TRBD1. Germline trimming cut 5 bases from V and 7 bases from J; bases unmatched to any gene: 11. CDR1 and CDR2 (germline): MNHEY, SVGAGI. This CDR3 comprises 15 residues.

The rearrangement uses TRBV6-1 and TRBJ1-4; D is uncertain. CDR1 MNHNS and CDR2 SASEGT come from the germline V gene. V lost 0 bases, J lost 7 bases, and 21 bases lay in between. The CDR3 extends over 18 amino acids. CDR3 amino acids: CASSEALGRGFRSEKLFF. As DNA, the CDR3 is TGTGCCAGCAGTGAAGCCCTCGGGAGAGGGTTTAGAAGTGAAAAACTGTTTTTT.

The genes are TRBV3-1 (or the pseudogene TRBV3-2) and TRBJ2-1, with 14 nucleotides matching TRBD2. The CDR3 is 14 amino acids. Germline trimming cut 6 bases from V and 7 bases from J; bases unmatched to any gene: 2. Germline V CDR1 and CDR2: LGHDT, YNNKEL (reference sequence). CDR3 region: CASSRTSGRNEQFF. In nucleotides, the CDR3 is TGTGCCAGCAGTAGGACTAGCGGGAGGAATGAGCAGTTCTTC.

V gene TRBV11-2 combines with J gene TRBJ2-1, with a weak D call TRBD2 (5 bases). From germline, CDR1 is SGHAT and CDR2 FQNNGV. Trimming stripped 3 bases from V and 3 bases from J, with 12 bases between. This CDR3 has 15 amino acids. In DNA form, the CDR3 reads TGTGCCAGCAGCTTTATGAGCGGAAACTACAATGAGCAGTTCTTC. The encoded protein is CASSFMSGNYNEQFF.

This chain links TRBV6-5 with TRBJ1-5; 9 bases map to TRBD1. The CDR3 contains 13 residues. J lost 4 bases, V lost 8 bases, and 3 bases had no gene match. In germline, CDR1 is MNHEY, CDR2 SVGAGI. The CDR3 DNA follows: TGTGCCAGCCGGGACAGGGCAAATCAGCCCCAGCATTTT. It specifies CASRDRANQPQHF.

The gene calls are TRBV24-1 and TRBJ1-5; no clear D. From germline, CDR1 is KGHDR and CDR2 SFDVKD. The CDR3 spans 15 residues. V lost 5 bases to trimming and J lost 2 bases, with 12 bases between them. Here the CDR3 reads CATSGNGLGNQPQHF. CDR3 DNA: TGTGCCACCAGTGGAAATGGACTTGGCAATCAGCCCCAGCATTTT.